This record looks at one TCR beta chain sequence and its context. TCRdb keeps only in-frame clones here, not all; method: immunoSEQ multiplex PCR. In the table there are 100,000 to 150,000 clones, around nine tenths of which are singletons. The V end lost 5 bases, the J end lost 3 bases, and 11 bases lay between the germline ends. The CDR3 totals 14 residues. The germline gives CDR1 SGHAT, CDR2 FQNNGV. The entry originates in a study of control samples from healthy donors and cancer patients. This TCR was recovered from a man aged 45-65 years with head and neck cancer. Sequencing input: PBMCs. The chain is built from TRBV11-2 and TRBJ1-3, with D hard to call. The CDR3 spells CASSPYGVGNTIYF. The CDR3 DNA reads as TGTGCCAGCAGCCCGTACGGGGTTGGAAACACCATATATTTT.